This record covers a single T cell receptor beta chain. Its antigen is still unknown. These data originate in a study of response to subunit inactivated influenza vaccine. The J segment lost 6 bases and the V segment lost 2 bases, leaving 8 bases of the junction unmatched. The V gene's germline CDR1 is DFQATT and CDR2 SNEGSKA (reference sequence). The CDR3 spans 15 residues. One entry per CDR3 protein results from TCRdb running MiXCR on the RT-PCR reads. The sample lists approximately 700,000 distinct CDR3 sequences, approximately 14% occurring once. Broader study findings: The authors offered the suggestion that each seasonal influenza vaccination recruits few new T cells.

The chain carries TRBV20-1 and TRBJ2-3; the match to TRBD2 covers 10 bases. The sequence was obtained from a man aged 50-60 years who received an inactivated influenza vaccine. The source was PBMCs from blood, collected less than 13 days after vaccination. CDR3 loop: CSARSSGRGTDTQYF. CDR3 bases: TGCAGTGCTAGATCTAGCGGGAGAGGGACCGATACGCAGTATTTT.